The 32 T cell receptor beta chains presented below share a single source sample, sequenced in a study of T cell changes during pregnancy in multiple sclerosis. Profiling relied on immunoSEQ multiplex PCR, and the TCRdb table lists in-frame clones only, not all of them. Altogether around 99,000 clones are present, about nine tenths being singletons, with the ten largest covering 0.65% to 0.9%. Sequences were derived from peripheral blood, sampled in the third trimester of pregnancy. These receptors were obtained from a female donor in good health, enrolled as a control in a pregnancy study.

This chain joins TRBV30 and TRBJ2-2; TRBD1 is a possible D gene (6 bases). Germline assignment: CDR1 GTSNPN and CDR2 SVGIG (reference sequence). V lost 3 bases and J 0 bases, leaving 14 bases between the germline ends. The CDR3 covers 16 residues. DNA of the CDR3: TGTGCCTGGAGCCCCGACAGGATATCGAACACCGGGGAGCTGTTTTTT. Protein: CAWSPDRISNTGELFF.

The V call is TRBV5-5, the J call TRBJ2-7, with TRBD2 identical over 7 bases. This CDR3 is 15 amino acids long. Per germline, CDR1 SGHKS and CDR2 YYEKEE (reference sequence). The V segment lost 0 bases and the J segment 2 bases; nucleotides outside the gene matches: 5. The CDR3 bases are TGTGCCAGCAGCTTGGGCGGGGGTGTAACCTACGAGCAGTACTTC. Residues: CASSLGGGVTYEQYF.

This chain uses TRBV5-4 with TRBJ2-3; 7 nucleotides align to TRBD1. V dropped 5 bases and J dropped 0; count of bases not matched to a gene: 6. The CDR3 extends over 15 amino acids. In germline, CDR1 is SGHNT, CDR2 YYREEE (reference sequence). The CDR3 region has the DNA TGTGCCAGCAGTCGGGACAGCCTTAGCACAGATACGCAGTATTTT. Protein: CASSRDSLSTDTQYF.

The rearrangement links TRBV30 to TRBJ2-3, with 8 nucleotides matching TRBD1. The V gene end was trimmed by 1 base and the J gene end by 5 bases; junction bases not matched to a gene: 11. Germline V gene sequence: CDR1 GTSNPN, CDR2 SVGIG (reference sequence). The CDR3 is 16 residues long. The CDR3 DNA is TGTGCCTGGAGTGCTCCCGGACAGGGTTCGGAAGATACGCAGTATTTT. Translating gives CAWSAPGQGSEDTQYF.

The chain joins TRBV7-8 to TRBJ2-5; 7 nucleotides match TRBD2. The germline V gene has CDR1 SGHVS and CDR2 FQNEAQ. The CDR3 totals 15 residues. J was trimmed by 0 bases and V by 0 bases; bases with no gene match: 1. CDR3 DNA: TGTGCCAGCAGCTTAGCGGGGGGGTACCAAGAGACCCAGTACTTC. It specifies CASSLAGGYQETQYF.

The genes are TRBV4-2 and TRBJ2-1, with TRBD2 matching over 12 bases. The V gene end was trimmed by 3 bases and the J gene end by 4 bases; junction bases not matched to a gene: 7. The CDR3 consists of 17 residues. Germline V CDR1 and CDR2: LGHNA, YNFKEQ. The CDR3 protein is CASSQEATSGGYNEQFF. CDR3 coding DNA: TGTGCCAGCAGCCAGGAAGCTACTAGCGGGGGGTACAATGAGCAGTTCTTC.

The V call is TRBV30, the J call TRBJ2-7; 9 bases match TRBD1. V lost 4 bases and J lost 5; bases outside the gene matches: 15. This CDR3 is built from 16 residues. From germline, CDR1 is GTSNPN and CDR2 SVGIG (reference sequence). CDR3 nucleotides: TGTGCCTGGATTCCGTCTGACAGGGGGTTAACCCACGAGCAGTACTTC. Residues: CAWIPSDRGLTHEQYF.

The chain uses TRBV5-1 and TRBJ2-3; a possible D gene is TRBD2 (5 bases). This CDR3 has 13 amino acids. The germline V and J ends were trimmed by 0 bases and 3 bases, with 5 bases remaining between them. Germline V gene data show CDR1 as SGHRS and CDR2 as YFSETQ. The CDR3 protein is CASSLAGTDTQYF. The CDR3 DNA is TGCGCCAGCAGCTTGGCGGGGACAGATACGCAGTATTTT.

The chain joins TRBV11-2 to TRBJ1-1; 9 bases agree with TRBD1. The CDR3 totals 14 residues. V gave up 5 bases and J gave up 10 bases; unmatched junction bases: 11. Germline assignment: CDR1 SGHAT and CDR2 FQNNGV. The DNA of the CDR3 is TGTGCCAGCAGCGAAACAGGGGGCCCTTTTGGAGCTTTCTTT. Translation gives CASSETGGPFGAFF. Filled out from reference TRBV11-2 and TRBJ1-1, the complete variable domain reads EAGVAQSPRYKIIEKRQSVAFWCNPISGHATLYWYQQILGQGPKLLIQFQNNGVVDDSQLPKDRFSAERLKGVDSTLKIQPAKLEDSAVYLCASSETGGPFGAFFGQGTRLTVV.

In nucleotides, the CDR3 is TGTGCCAGCAGCGTAGAGCCCGCGGTCACCGGGGAGCTGTTTTTT. It yields the protein CASSVEPAVTGELFF. The chain has TRBV9 and TRBJ2-2; D not resolved. Trimming cost V 0 bases and J 4 bases, with 10 bases left between them. CDR1 is SGDLS, CDR2 YYNGEE, per germline. The CDR3 contains 15 residues.

The chain couples TRBV4-2 to TRBJ2-3, with a weak D call TRBD2 (7 bases). The CDR3 consists of 17 residues. Germline V gene sequence: CDR1 LGHNA, CDR2 YNFKEQ. V was clipped by 0 bases and J by 4 bases, with 17 bases between them. CDR3: CASSQDKGGGVADTQYF. The CDR3 DNA follows: TGTGCCAGCAGCCAAGATAAGGGGGGGGGCGTCGCAGATACGCAGTATTTT.

This rearrangement joins TRBV6-6 to TRBJ1-4, with TRBD1 matching over 7 bases. From germline, CDR1 is MNHNY and CDR2 SVGAGI (reference sequence). V lost 6 bases, J lost 6 bases, and 4 bases stayed unmatched. This CDR3 comprises 13 residues. CDR3 region: CASRGTADEKLFF. The CDR3 region has the DNA TGTGCCAGCAGAGGGACAGCAGATGAAAAACTGTTTTTT.

The chain has TRBV5-1 and TRBJ2-5; the D is unclear. Germline loops: CDR1 SGHRS, CDR2 YFSETQ. V was trimmed by 2 bases and J by 4 bases, leaving 12 bases between them. This CDR3 region has 14 residues. The CDR3 loop is CASSFDGAGETQYF. The CDR3, as DNA: TGCGCCAGCAGCTTCGACGGAGCCGGAGAGACCCAGTACTTC.

This clone was recorded only once. The chain links TRBV5-5 to TRBJ1-2; weak D call: TRBD1 (5 bases). The CDR3 is 13 residues long. V shed 0 bases and J shed 8 bases, with 11 bases lying between them. Germline V gene data show CDR1 as SGHKS and CDR2 as YYEKEE (reference sequence). CDR3 nucleotides: TGTGCCAGCAGCTTGGGCAGGGTCGAAGGCTACACCTTC. Residues: CASSLGRVEGYTF.

This chain links TRBV5-4 with TRBJ1-1; D is perhaps TRBD1 (5 bases). Germline CDR1 and CDR2: SGHNT and YYREEE (reference sequence). V lost 5 bases and J 6 bases, leaving 11 bases between the germline ends. The CDR3 is 12 residues long. CDR3 amino acids: CASSRDWSEAFF. The CDR3 DNA reads TGTGCCAGCAGTCGGGACTGGTCTGAAGCTTTCTTT.

The rearrangement joins TRBV5-5 to TRBJ1-5; 7 nucleotides line up with TRBD1. CDR1 is SGHKS, CDR2 YYEKEE, per germline (reference sequence). The ends lost 0 bases at V and 0 bases at J; junction bases unmatched: 6. The CDR3 sequence is 17 residues long. CDR3 nucleotide sequence: TGTGCCAGCAGCTTGGCCGGGACAGCTTTTAGCAATCAGCCCCAGCATTTT. Encoded protein: CASSLAGTAFSNQPQHF.

The genes are TRBV11-1 and TRBJ1-1; a possible D gene is TRBD1 (6 bases). The CDR3 is made up of 14 amino acids. Trimming cost V 5 bases and J 1 base, with 11 bases left between them. Germline-derived CDR1 and CDR2 are SGHAT and FQDESV (reference sequence). Here the CDR3 DNA reads TGTGCCAGCAGCGCCGACAGGACGAACACTGAAGCTTTCTTT. Translated, it gives CASSADRTNTEAFF.

This chain uses TRBV27 with TRBJ1-4; the D gene is possibly TRBD1 (5 bases). This CDR3 contains 15 residues. Trimming took off 6 bases at V and 8 bases at J, with 19 bases between the two ends. Looked up from germline, CDR1 is MNHEY and CDR2 is SMNVEV (reference sequence). The CDR3 loop reads CASSSQGWVSEKLFF. The CDR3 DNA is TGTGCCAGCAGCTCTCAGGGATGGGTTTCGGAAAAACTGTTTTTT.

This rearrangement joins TRBV2 to TRBJ1-1; 7 bases agree with TRBD1. The V gene end was trimmed by 10 bases and the J gene end by 5 bases; junction bases not matched to a gene: 13. The V gene's germline CDR1 is SNHLY and CDR2 FYNNEI. The CDR3 length is 14 residues. Here the CDR3 DNA reads TGTGCCACCCAAGACAGGGCGGTGCGGACTGAAGCTTTCTTT. It is translated as CATQDRAVRTEAFF. Full variable domain (rest looked up from reference TRBV2 and TRBJ1-1): EPEVTQTPSHQVTQMGQEVILRCVPISNHLYFYWYRQILGQKVEFLVSFYNNEISEKSEIFDDQFSVERPDGSNFTLKIRSTKLEDSAMYFCATQDRAVRTEAFFGQGTRLTVV.

The genes are TRBV9 and TRBJ2-3; 7 bases are shared with TRBD1. J gave up 2 bases and V 3 bases, and 6 bases lay outside the gene matches. Per the germline V gene, CDR1 is SGDLS and CDR2 is YYNGEE. This CDR3 contains 15 residues. As DNA, the CDR3 is TGTGCCAGCAGCGCAAGGGACAGAATCACAGATACGCAGTATTTT. This codes for CASSARDRITDTQYF.

The gene calls are TRBV5-6 and TRBJ2-1, with TRBD2 matching over 11 bases. This CDR3 comprises 16 residues. V shed 0 bases, J shed 9 bases, and the junction held 8 bases outside the gene matches. Germline CDR1 SGHDT, CDR2 YYEEEE. The CDR3 loop is CASSLEVAGGHGEQFF. CDR3 DNA: TGTGCCAGCAGCTTGGAGGTAGCGGGGGGGCATGGTGAGCAGTTCTTC. Looking up the rest from reference TRBV5-6 and TRBJ2-1 gives the full variable domain: DAGVTQSPTHLIKTRGQQVTLRCSPKSGHDTVSWYQQALGQGPQFIFQYYEEEERQRGNFPDRFSGHQFPNYSSELNVNALLLGDSALYLCASSLEVAGGHGEQFFGPGTRLTVL.

The chain links TRBV6-6 to TRBJ2-5; possibly TRBD2 for D (6 bases). Germline CDR1 reads MNHNY; CDR2 reads SVGAGI (reference sequence). V was shortened by 3 bases and J by 13 bases, with 12 bases between the two germline ends. The CDR3 is made up of 11 amino acids. The CDR3 DNA sequence: TGTGCCAGCAGTTATCGGGACTGGGGGTACTTC. Translated, it gives CASSYRDWGYF.

The CDR3 region is CASSWTSGVEETQYF. The CDR3 DNA reads TGTGCCAGCAGCTGGACTAGCGGGGTTGAAGAGACCCAGTACTTC. The gene calls are TRBV11-2 and TRBJ2-5, with 12 bases lining up with TRBD2. The V gene's germline CDR1 is SGHAT and CDR2 FQNNGV. V lost 4 bases, J lost 3 bases, and 3 bases stayed unmatched. The CDR3 covers 15 residues.

This sequence joins TRBV7-3 and TRBJ2-1; maybe TRBD2 (7 bases). The CDR3 is made up of 16 amino acids. V lost 4 bases and J 3 bases, leaving 16 bases between the germline ends. Germline lookup yields CDR1 SGHTA and CDR2 FQGTGA. The DNA of the CDR3 is TGTGCCAGCAGCTCCAGTGGGGGGGGCTACTACAATGAGCAGTTCTTC. Protein: CASSSSGGGYYNEQFF.

V and J are TRBV4-1 and TRBJ1-2; 8 bases are a match to TRBD1. CDR1 and CDR2 from the germline V gene are MGHRA and YSYEKL. The junction had 3 bases not matched to a gene; V was cut back by 0 bases and J by 3 bases. The CDR3 has 15 amino acids. CDR3 bases: TGCGCCAGCAGCCAAGAGGACAGGGCGGACTATGGCTACACCTTC. It encodes CASSQEDRADYGYTF.

This chain uses TRBV11-1 with TRBJ2-1; the D gene is possibly TRBD2 (6 bases). The germline V and J ends were trimmed by 7 bases and 0 bases, with 10 bases remaining between them. CDR3 size: 14 residues. Looked up from germline, CDR1 is SGHAT and CDR2 is FQDESV (reference sequence). CDR3 DNA: TGTGCCAGCACGGCGGGGTCCTCCTACAATGAGCAGTTCTTC. It specifies CASTAGSSYNEQFF.

The genes are TRBV27 and TRBJ2-5; possibly TRBD1 for D (5 bases). The V end was cut by 1 base, the J end by 2 bases, with 8 bases between. Looked up from germline, CDR1 is MNHEY and CDR2 is SMNVEV (reference sequence). The length of the CDR3 is 14 residues. CDR3 in DNA: TGTGCCAGCAGTTTATTTCCAGGGCAAGAGACCCAGTACTTC. Translating gives CASSLFPGQETQYF.

V gene TRBV5-6 combines with J gene TRBJ2-3, with D maybe TRBD1 (6 bases). The V gene lost 0 bases and the J gene lost 0 bases, with 11 bases spanning the gap. CDR3 length: 16 residues. Per the germline V gene, CDR1 is SGHDT and CDR2 is YYEEEE. CDR3 amino acids: CASSLGVQGSTDTQYF. The CDR3 DNA reads as TGTGCCAGCAGCTTGGGGGTGCAGGGGAGCACAGATACGCAGTATTTT.

V gene TRBV7-2 combines with J gene TRBJ1-1, with D possibly matching TRBD1 (6 bases). V shed 4 bases and J shed 1 base, with 13 bases lying between them. The V gene's germline CDR1 is SGHTA and CDR2 FQGNSA. The CDR3 extends over 15 amino acids. CDR3 in amino acids: CASSSQTGWNTEAFF. The CDR3 nucleotides are TGTGCCAGCAGCTCGCAAACAGGGTGGAACACTGAAGCTTTCTTT.

The V call is TRBV30, the J call TRBJ1-3; TRBD1 matches 8 bases. In germline, CDR1 is GTSNPN, CDR2 SVGIG (reference sequence). V was clipped by 1 base and J by 4 bases; unmatched bases: 9. This CDR3 comprises 16 residues. The CDR3 coding sequence is TGTGCCTGGAGTGACTTTCAGGGGGCGCAGGGAAACACCATATATTTT. Its protein product is CAWSDFQGAQGNTIYF.

The chain recombines TRBV30 with TRBJ1-2; D gene ambiguous. Germline assignment: CDR1 GTSNPN and CDR2 SVGIG (reference sequence). The V end was cut by 5 bases, the J end by 5 bases, with 9 bases between. The CDR3 is 11 amino acids. CDR3 in DNA: TGTGCCTGGGGGCTGTCTTATGGCTACACCTTC. This translates into CAWGLSYGYTF.

The V call is TRBV5-4, the J call TRBJ1-2; 10 bases are shared with TRBD1. The junction had 4 bases not matched to a gene; V was cut back by 3 bases and J by 2 bases. This CDR3 comprises 15 residues. The germline V gene has CDR1 SGHNT and CDR2 YYREEE (reference sequence). The CDR3 protein is CASSSDRGQNYGYTF. The CDR3 coding sequence is TGTGCCAGCAGCTCCGACAGGGGGCAAAACTATGGCTACACCTTC.